This T cell receptor beta chain was identified in a study of CD8+ T cells in alopecia areata. As for the study in general: Treated patients were given oral tofacitinib, which was dosed at 5 to 10 mg twice daily. Study-wide findings and caveats: It was less clear whether patients shared TCRs than it was in mice, possibly because of HLA. Scalp samples also yield sequences from resident alphabeta T cells of normal skin.

A note on this clone: Its specificity is not known.

In germline, CDR1 is MGHRA, CDR2 YSYEKL. The CDR3 has 15 residues. Trimming took 2 bases from V and 3 from J, leaving 11 bases between them. After isolation, RNA underwent reverse transcription to generate cDNA as the sequencing template. Assay: immunoSEQ multiplex PCR; the TCRdb copy retains only in-frame clones and omits some. The sample carries approximately 12,000 clones, 60% recorded once. As part of sample collection, lesional scalp punch biopsies and peripheral blood were taken from alopecia areata patients. This receptor was obtained from a human donor with alopecia areata. The chain employs TRBV4-1 and TRBJ1-3; D not certain. Sequencing was performed on skin. The CDR3 protein is CASSQMGVRGNTIYF. The CDR3 DNA reads TGCGCCAGCAGCCAAATGGGAGTCCGTGGAAACACCATATATTTT.